The TCR beta chain described here comes from a study of cytomegalovirus exposure and HLA in healthy donors. Regarding the study as a whole: In an earlier analysis, in about 530 donors, most V segments appeared productive either ~87% or ~30% of the time. What a later analysis reportedly showed was that an Asian-associated ancestry cluster had fewer N-insertions than the approximately 700-donor mean. There were some public TCRs occurring in many donors, but most TCR sequences were rare.

CDR1 and CDR2 (germline): MNHNY, SVGAGI (reference sequence). CDR3 size: 15 residues. Trimming took off 0 bases at V and 3 bases at J, with 9 bases between the two ends. On this clone: The target antigen is unknown.

Primers: 60 Vbeta forward and 13 Jbeta reverse. Method: immunoSEQ multiplex PCR; TCRdb's copy keeps in-frame clones and lacks some. Here the sample spans under 200,000 clones, approximately 77% being singletons. The sequence derives from a male donor in good health and CMV-seropositive. The chain links TRBV6-6 to TRBJ1-5; D not resolved. The sample comprised PBMCs. DNA for the CDR3: TGTGCCAGCAGTTACTCGAAACAGAACAATCAGCCCCAGCATTTT. This codes for CASSYSKQNNQPQHF.